This T cell receptor (beta chain) appears in the sequencing data of a study of cytomegalovirus exposure and HLA in healthy donors. Study conclusions and caveats: Some TCR beta chains (roughly 160 of them) were listed as cytomegalovirus-associated. The authors assumed roughly uniform sequencing depth across donors for presence/absence analyses. A later analysis by the authors found several of the most significant clusters apparently linked to common viral pathogens. An analysis that was carried out later associated some 17,000 TCR beta sequences with HLA alleles at 0.05 false discovery rate.

Amplification used 60 Vbeta primers and 13 Jbeta primers. Sequenced by immunoSEQ multiplex PCR; TCRdb stores in-frame clones only, minus some. This sample has over 150,000 clones, with roughly 75% found just once. With 1 base removed from V and 6 bases from J, the gap between germline ends came to 13 bases. CDR1 is LNHDA and CDR2 is SQIVND in the germline V gene (reference sequence). The CDR3 length is 14 residues. Notes on this clone: Its antigen is not identified.

Specimen: PBMCs. The TCR was taken from a young man in good health and CMV-seronegative. The chain links TRBV19 to TRBJ2-7; D remains ambiguous. CDR3 nucleotide sequence: TGTGCCAGTAGTATAGTGGTGGTTAACAGCGAGCAGTACTTC. It translates to CASSIVVVNSEQYF.